This T cell receptor beta chain was obtained from a study of cytomegalovirus exposure and HLA in healthy donors. Primers for the PCR totalled 60 Vbeta and 13 Jbeta. Using immunoSEQ multiplex PCR, the repertoire was profiled, and TCRdb retains in-frame clones only, with some absent. This sample has about 150,000 clones; more than 75% occur once, and the top ten carry roughly 3.6%. All donors participated as healthy donors of bone marrow. This CDR3 spans 13 amino acids. The germline V and J ends were trimmed by 5 bases and 7 bases, with 13 bases remaining between them. Germline CDR1 and CDR2: SGHRS and YFSETQ.

The genes are TRBV5-1 and TRBJ2-1; D is possibly TRBD1 (5 bases). Sequenced input: PBMCs. This sequence was found in a human donor in good health. The DNA of the CDR3 is TGCGCCAGCAGTATCAGGGTGGGGAATGAGCAGTTCTTC. It codes for CASSIRVGNEQFF.